The clone carrying this T cell receptor beta chain was counted many times. The template was RNA from unsorted bulk tissue. The normal lung tissue was taken more than 3 cm from the tumor edge. V shed 3 bases and J shed 8 bases, with 11 bases lying between them. From germline, CDR1 is SQVTM and CDR2 ANQGSEA. CDR3 length: 12 amino acids. These data are taken from a study of tumor and adjacent non-tumor tissue in lung cancer. Overall study: On average, productive TCRbeta reads reached about 4.17 million per sample.

Three rounds of nested PCR, following a modified ARM-PCR protocol, produced the TCRbeta library. TCRdb itself ran the multiplex PCR reads through MiXCR, one entry per CDR3 protein. The table shows 94,000 or so distinct CDR3 sequences, with 76% occurring only once. This clonotype was sampled from a woman aged 45-59 years with non-small cell lung cancer. The sequencing sample was made of distant non-tumor lung tissue. The chain uses TRBV29-1 and TRBJ2-1; D is uncertain. CDR3 in DNA: TGCAGCGTTGAGCGTGAGGCGGATGAGCAGTTCTTC. This encodes CSVEREADEQFF.